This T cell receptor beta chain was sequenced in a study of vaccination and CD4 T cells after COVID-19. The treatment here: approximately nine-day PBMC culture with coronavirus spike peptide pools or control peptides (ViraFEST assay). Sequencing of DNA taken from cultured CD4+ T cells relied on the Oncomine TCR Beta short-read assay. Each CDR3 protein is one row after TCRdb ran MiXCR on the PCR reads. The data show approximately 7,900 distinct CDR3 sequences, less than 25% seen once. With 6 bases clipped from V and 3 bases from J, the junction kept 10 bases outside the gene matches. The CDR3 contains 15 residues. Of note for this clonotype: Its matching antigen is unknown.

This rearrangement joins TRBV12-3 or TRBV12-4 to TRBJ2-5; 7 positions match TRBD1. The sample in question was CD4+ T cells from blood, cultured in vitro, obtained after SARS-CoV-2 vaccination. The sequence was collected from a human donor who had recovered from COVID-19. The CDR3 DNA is TGTGCCAGCAGCCCAATACAGGGGCTCAAAGAGACCCAGTACTTC. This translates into CASSPIQGLKETQYF.